The rows below give T cell receptor beta chains drawn from one sample of a study of blood T cell repertoires in COVID-19. Produced via immunoSEQ multiplex PCR; TCRdb's table is partial and in-frame only. The sample contains 450,000 to 500,000 clones, around 87% of which appear only once. The sample taken for sequencing was PBMCs or T cells enriched from blood (not recorded which). These receptors were collected from a woman aged 18-29 years who had recovered from COVID-19. CDR3s include the opening cysteine and the closing phenylalanine or tryptophan. Each record gives: V gene, J gene, D gene, clone size, CDR3 protein, CDR3 DNA. A D gene is named only where the DNA matches it firmly. Clone size, where shown, is once, few, many, or a class for clones that have expanded.

v_call: TRBV18
j_call: TRBJ1-6
d_call: TRBD1
clone_size: .
cdr3_aa: CASSPTTGGQSPLHF
cdr3_nt: TGTGCCAGCTCACCTACCACAGGGGGCCAGTCACCCCTCCACTTT

v_call: TRBV18
j_call: TRBJ1-1
d_call: TRBD1
clone_size: .
cdr3_aa: CASSRTGVLNTEAFF
cdr3_nt: TGTGCCAGCTCGCGCACAGGGGTTCTGAACACTGAAGCTTTCTTT

v_call: TRBV11-3
j_call: TRBJ2-1
d_call: TRBD2
clone_size: .
cdr3_aa: CAVPGLAGNEQFF
cdr3_nt: TGTGCCGTACCGGGACTAGCGGGCAATGAGCAGTTCTTC

v_call: TRBV4-1
j_call: TRBJ1-4
d_call: .
clone_size: .
cdr3_aa: CASSQVQGSLFF
cdr3_nt: TGCGCCAGCAGCCAAGTACAGGGCTCCCTGTTTTTT

v_call: TRBV4-2
j_call: TRBJ2-5
d_call: .
clone_size: .
cdr3_aa: CASSQDGGRATQETQYF
cdr3_nt: TGTGCCAGCAGCCAAGATGGTGGGCGGGCGACCCAAGAGACCCAGTACTTC

v_call: TRBV6-5
j_call: TRBJ1-2
d_call: .
clone_size: .
cdr3_aa: CASRGLSPRGYTF
cdr3_nt: TGTGCCAGCAGGGGGCTGTCCCCGCGGGGCTACACCTTC

v_call: TRBV4-1
j_call: TRBJ2-7
d_call: TRBD1
clone_size: .
cdr3_aa: CASSQELEDRGREQYF
cdr3_nt: TGCGCCAGCAGCCAAGAATTAGAGGACAGGGGGCGTGAGCAGTACTTC

v_call: TRBV5-1
j_call: TRBJ1-4
d_call: .
clone_size: .
cdr3_aa: CASSHQVSSPANEKLFF
cdr3_nt: TGCGCCAGCAGCCACCAGGTTTCGAGTCCGGCTAATGAAAAACTGTTTTTT

v_call: TRBV3-1/TRBV3-2
j_call: TRBJ1-2
d_call: .
clone_size: .
cdr3_aa: CASSQEGGIGSYGYTF
cdr3_nt: TGTGCCAGCAGCCAAGAAGGGGGAATCGGCAGCTATGGCTACACCTTC

v_call: TRBV2
j_call: TRBJ1-4
d_call: .
clone_size: .
cdr3_aa: CASRAEGTGKKLFF
cdr3_nt: TGTGCCAGCAGGGCGGAGGGGACCGGCAAAAAACTGTTTTTT

v_call: TRBV19
j_call: TRBJ2-7
d_call: .
clone_size: .
cdr3_aa: CASSIQGPYEQYF
cdr3_nt: TGTGCCAGTAGTATACAGGGCCCCTACGAGCAGTACTTC

v_call: TRBV29-1
j_call: TRBJ2-5
d_call: .
clone_size: .
cdr3_aa: CSVALTGLGTQYF
cdr3_nt: TGCAGCGTTGCCCTTACCGGACTCGGGACCCAGTACTTC

v_call: TRBV7-9
j_call: TRBJ1-1
d_call: .
clone_size: .
cdr3_aa: CASSLLTGTDTEAFF
cdr3_nt: TGTGCCAGCAGCTTGCTGACAGGAACGGACACTGAAGCTTTCTTT

v_call: TRBV4-1
j_call: TRBJ2-2
d_call: TRBD2
clone_size: .
cdr3_aa: CASSSRLAGNTGELFF
cdr3_nt: TGCGCCAGCAGCTCGCGACTAGCGGGGAACACCGGGGAGCTGTTTTTT

v_call: TRBV11-2
j_call: TRBJ2-1
d_call: TRBD2
clone_size: .
cdr3_aa: CASSLGGGSCNEQFF
cdr3_nt: TGTGCCAGCAGCTTAGGGGGGGGTTCCTGCAATGAGCAGTTCTTC

v_call: TRBV7-9
j_call: TRBJ2-7
d_call: .
clone_size: .
cdr3_aa: CASSWAAYEQYF
cdr3_nt: TGTGCCAGCAGTTGGGCAGCCTACGAGCAGTACTTC

v_call: TRBV5-1
j_call: TRBJ1-4
d_call: .
clone_size: .
cdr3_aa: CASSFGVRGEAEKLFF
cdr3_nt: TGCGCCAGCAGCTTCGGAGTCCGGGGGGAGGCTGAAAAACTGTTTTTT

v_call: TRBV2
j_call: TRBJ2-3
d_call: TRBD2
clone_size: .
cdr3_aa: CASRRAGDTDTQYF
cdr3_nt: TGTGCCAGCAGACGAGCGGGGGACACAGATACGCAGTATTTT

v_call: TRBV5-6
j_call: TRBJ1-2
d_call: .
clone_size: .
cdr3_aa: CASSLEWGRGYTF
cdr3_nt: TGTGCCAGCAGCTTGGAATGGGGCCGGGGCTACACCTTC

v_call: TRBV6-5
j_call: TRBJ2-7
d_call: .
clone_size: .
cdr3_aa: CASSYEPGAGAYEQYF
cdr3_nt: TGTGCCAGCAGTTACGAACCAGGGGCGGGCGCCTACGAGCAGTACTTC

v_call: TRBV3-1/TRBV3-2
j_call: TRBJ1-2
d_call: .
clone_size: .
cdr3_aa: CASSQAAGASPFYGYTF
cdr3_nt: TGTGCCAGCAGCCAAGCGGCAGGGGCGTCACCCTTCTATGGCTACACCTTC

v_call: TRBV18
j_call: TRBJ2-2
d_call: .
clone_size: .
cdr3_aa: CALRVEAGELFF
cdr3_nt: TGTGCCCTTCGGGTGGAGGCCGGGGAGCTGTTTTTT

v_call: TRBV28
j_call: TRBJ2-3
d_call: TRBD2
clone_size: .
cdr3_aa: CASSLMRSGGARDPQYF
cdr3_nt: TGTGCCAGCAGTTTGATGAGAAGCGGGGGGGCCCGGGATCCGCAGTATTTT

v_call: TRBV28
j_call: TRBJ1-1
d_call: TRBD1
clone_size: .
cdr3_aa: CASRGTGTEAFF
cdr3_nt: TGTGCCAGCAGAGGGACAGGGACTGAAGCTTTCTTT

v_call: TRBV12-5
j_call: TRBJ1-4
d_call: .
clone_size: .
cdr3_aa: CASGPSGGSEKLFF
cdr3_nt: TGTGCTAGTGGTCCCTCCGGGGGGTCGGAAAAACTGTTTTTT

v_call: TRBV27
j_call: TRBJ1-1
d_call: .
clone_size: .
cdr3_aa: CASGRRRNTEAFF
cdr3_nt: TGTGCCAGCGGGAGACGCAGGAACACTGAAGCTTTCTTT

v_call: TRBV11-3
j_call: TRBJ1-2
d_call: TRBD1
clone_size: .
cdr3_aa: CASRRDSWRSGYTF
cdr3_nt: TGTGCCAGCCGCCGGGACAGCTGGCGGAGTGGCTACACCTTC

v_call: TRBV28
j_call: TRBJ2-7
d_call: TRBD1
clone_size: .
cdr3_aa: CASSLYNLGGPAYEQYF
cdr3_nt: TGTGCCAGCAGTTTGTACAACTTAGGGGGCCCCGCCTACGAGCAGTACTTC

v_call: TRBV5-1
j_call: TRBJ2-2
d_call: TRBD2
clone_size: few
cdr3_aa: CASSFGTSGFTGELFF
cdr3_nt: TGCGCCAGCAGCTTTGGGACTAGCGGATTCACCGGGGAGCTGTTTTTT

v_call: TRBV7-2
j_call: TRBJ2-5
d_call: TRBD2
clone_size: .
cdr3_aa: CASSLGSAGEETQYF
cdr3_nt: TGTGCCAGCAGCTTAGGCTCGGCGGGGGAAGAGACCCAGTACTTC

v_call: TRBV4-2
j_call: TRBJ2-3
d_call: TRBD1
clone_size: .
cdr3_aa: CASSRTGTGFSPDTQYF
cdr3_nt: TGTGCCAGCAGCCGAACGGGGACAGGGTTTTCCCCAGATACGCAGTATTTT

v_call: TRBV15
j_call: TRBJ1-2
d_call: TRBD1
clone_size: .
cdr3_aa: CATSGVRDREIGGYTF
cdr3_nt: TGTGCCACCAGCGGGGTACGGGACAGGGAAATTGGTGGCTACACCTTC

v_call: TRBV6-5
j_call: TRBJ2-5
d_call: .
clone_size: .
cdr3_aa: CASSRGTDQETQYF
cdr3_nt: TGTGCCAGCAGCCGGGGGACGGACCAAGAGACCCAGTACTTC

v_call: TRBV6-5
j_call: TRBJ1-5
d_call: TRBD1
clone_size: .
cdr3_aa: CASTQGGRQPQHF
cdr3_nt: TGTGCCAGCACCCAGGGGGGTAGGCAGCCCCAGCATTTT

v_call: TRBV3-1/TRBV3-2
j_call: TRBJ1-2
d_call: TRBD1
clone_size: .
cdr3_aa: CASSRGRNELGYTF
cdr3_nt: TGTGCCAGTAGCAGGGGGCGGAATGAACTCGGCTACACCTTC

v_call: TRBV7-9
j_call: TRBJ1-1
d_call: .
clone_size: few
cdr3_aa: CASSLGQYTEAFF
cdr3_nt: TGTGCCAGCAGCTTAGGGCAGTACACTGAAGCTTTCTTT

v_call: TRBV19
j_call: TRBJ2-2
d_call: .
clone_size: .
cdr3_aa: CASTGGNTGELFF
cdr3_nt: TGTGCCAGTACCGGGGGAAACACCGGGGAGCTGTTTTTT

v_call: TRBV2
j_call: TRBJ1-2
d_call: TRBD1
clone_size: once
cdr3_aa: CASSRTGMNYGYTF
cdr3_nt: TGTGCCAGCAGTCGGACAGGAATGAACTATGGCTACACCTTC

v_call: TRBV10-1
j_call: TRBJ2-2
d_call: .
clone_size: .
cdr3_aa: CASSGLPGTGELFF
cdr3_nt: TGCGCCAGCAGTGGGCTCCCGGGGACCGGGGAGCTGTTTTTT

v_call: TRBV7-9
j_call: TRBJ1-2
d_call: .
clone_size: .
cdr3_aa: CASSKLPASYGYTF
cdr3_nt: TGTGCCAGCTCTAAACTCCCTGCGAGCTATGGCTACACCTTC

v_call: TRBV28
j_call: TRBJ1-4
d_call: .
clone_size: .
cdr3_aa: CASSFRATNEKLFF
cdr3_nt: TGTGCCAGCAGTTTTAGAGCAACTAATGAAAAACTGTTTTTT

v_call: TRBV2
j_call: TRBJ1-5
d_call: .
clone_size: .
cdr3_aa: CASSGQLNQPQHF
cdr3_nt: TGTGCCAGCAGCGGACAGCTTAATCAGCCCCAGCATTTT

v_call: TRBV5-1
j_call: TRBJ2-5
d_call: TRBD1
clone_size: .
cdr3_aa: CASSFGQGLRETQYF
cdr3_nt: TGCGCCAGCAGCTTTGGACAGGGTTTGCGGGAGACCCAGTACTTC

v_call: TRBV7-2
j_call: TRBJ1-1
d_call: .
clone_size: .
cdr3_aa: CASSLEDGGAFF
cdr3_nt: TGTGCCAGCAGCTTAGAGGATGGGGGGGCTTTCTTT

v_call: TRBV25-1
j_call: TRBJ1-2
d_call: .
clone_size: .
cdr3_aa: CASSECRDYYGYTF
cdr3_nt: TGTGCCAGCAGTGAATGTAGAGACTATTATGGCTACACCTTC

v_call: TRBV6-5
j_call: TRBJ2-5
d_call: TRBD2
clone_size: .
cdr3_aa: CASSYGTSGRETQYF
cdr3_nt: TGTGCCAGCAGTTACGGGACTAGTGGGAGGGAGACCCAGTACTTC

v_call: TRBV7-9
j_call: TRBJ1-5
d_call: TRBD1
clone_size: .
cdr3_aa: CASSLGQGSNQPQHF
cdr3_nt: TGTGCCAGCAGCTTAGGACAGGGGAGCAATCAGCCCCAGCATTTT

v_call: TRBV7-9
j_call: TRBJ1-1
d_call: TRBD1
clone_size: once
cdr3_aa: CASSLDGTENTEAFF
cdr3_nt: TGTGCCAGCAGCTTAGACGGGACAGAGAACACTGAAGCTTTCTTT

v_call: TRBV3-1/TRBV3-2
j_call: TRBJ1-1
d_call: TRBD1
clone_size: .
cdr3_aa: CASSPPLGHRDRGFMNTEAFF
cdr3_nt: TGTGCCAGCAGCCCCCCCCTGGGGCACCGGGACAGGGGGTTTATGAACACTGAAGCTTTCTTT

v_call: TRBV6-5
j_call: TRBJ2-7
d_call: .
clone_size: .
cdr3_aa: CASSYRLASHEQYF
cdr3_nt: TGTGCCAGCAGTTACCGGTTAGCTAGCCACGAGCAGTACTTC